This T cell receptor (beta chain) came from a study of shared clonotypes between healthy human individuals. General study results and limits: Blood was the sole source, and tissue repertoires probably differ.

CDR1 is KGHSH and CDR2 is LQKENI in the germline V gene. The CDR3 spans 16 residues. Trimming shortened V by 2 bases and J by 0 bases, and 13 bases separated the two germline ends. In the case of this clone: Its antigen is undetermined.

The assay was carried out at the deep level. Source study methods: In the immunoSEQ data, sequences were junction-only and lacked quality scores, so filtering differed. Generated by immunoSEQ multiplex PCR, the TCRdb table keeps only in-frame clones and is missing some. V and J calls and clone size follow that table, whereas D and trimming were derived from the DNA. Here the sample spans about half a million clones, roughly four fifths being singletons. Source material: PBMCs. The sequence was obtained from a woman aged 40 to 50 in good health. Some clones in this sample may be carry-over from other donors' samples. The V gene is TRBV18, the J gene TRBJ1-2; D is ambiguous. CDR3 coding DNA: TGTGCCAGCTCACCAACTAGCGGGGAGCCTAACTATGGCTACACCTTC. Encoded protein: CASSPTSGEPNYGYTF.